Following are 14 T cell receptor beta chains from one sample sequenced in a study of T-cell reconstitution after alpha-beta-depleted transplantation in children (dated by TCRdb to 2016 to 2017). The library was built by means of PCR. TCRdb names Illumina HiSeq 2500 as the instrument used. TCR library preparation used molecular barcoding, with unique molecular identifiers applied to normalize quantification of the TCRbeta repertoire. TCRdb ran its own pipeline on the public reads, namely fastp trimming at Q25 and MiXCR clone calling, and kept in-frame beta chains. Every distinct CDR3 protein forms one entry, paired with its most common genes and DNA. This sample lists about 400,000 distinct CDR3 sequences; about a fifth were detected once. The leading ten clones occupy around 4% of the sample. Sequences were derived from PBMCs from the stem cell graft donor, sampled from the stem cell graft. These receptors were obtained from a human donor who donated a stem cell graft to a child with acute myeloid leukemia.

This clonotype has a handful of counts. The chain couples TRBV7-2 to TRBJ2-7; 9 positions match TRBD1. The germline gives CDR1 SGHTA, CDR2 FQGNSA. J was trimmed by 2 bases and V by 5 bases; bases with no gene match: 10. The CDR3 sequence is 16 residues long. The CDR3 reads CASSRGTGISPYEQYF. The DNA for the CDR3 is TGTGCCAGCAGCAGAGGGACAGGGATAAGTCCCTACGAGCAGTACTTC. The full variable domain, its missing parts supplied by reference TRBV7-2 and TRBJ2-7, is GAGVSQSPSNKVTEKGKDVELRCDPISGHTALYWYRQSLGQGLEFLIYFQGNSAPDKSGLPSDRFSAERTGGSVSTLTIQRTQQEDSAVYLCASSRGTGISPYEQYFGPGTRLTVT.

V gene TRBV12-3 or TRBV12-4 combines with J gene TRBJ2-4, with TRBD1 matching over 7 bases. With 5 bases clipped from V and 11 bases from J, the junction kept 12 bases outside the gene matches. The CDR3 sequence is 14 residues long. DNA of the CDR3: TGTGCCAGCAGTCTCGGGACAGAAAGAATGGTTCAGTACTTC. Protein: CASSLGTERMVQYF.

This clonotype was counted only a few times. The rearrangement links TRBV12-3 or TRBV12-4 to TRBJ2-3; the D is unclear. V shed 1 base and J shed 4 bases, with 6 bases lying between them. CDR3 size: 13 residues. CDR3 residues: CASSLGVPDTQYF. CDR3 bases: TGTGCCAGCAGTTTAGGCGTTCCAGATACGCAGTATTTT.

This clonotype occurred a few times. This chain connects TRBV20-1 to TRBJ2-7; D remains unclear. Deletions cut 0 bases from V and 1 base from J, with 10 bases between. CDR1 and CDR2 from the germline V gene are DFQATT and SNEGSKA (reference sequence). The CDR3 has 14 residues. This CDR3 reads CSARDPTNSYEQYF. CDR3 DNA sequence: TGCAGTGCTAGAGACCCCACGAATTCCTACGAGCAGTACTTC.

J is TRBJ2-1 and V is TRBV20-1, with D possibly TRBD2 on 5 matching bases. Trimming removed 8 bases from V and 5 bases from J, with 22 bases in between. This CDR3 is built from 15 residues. Germline V gene lookup returns CDR1 DFQATT and CDR2 SNEGSKA (reference sequence). The CDR3 bases are TGCAGTTCTTCCCGTGTGGGTTCCGGGGACAATGAGCAGTTCTTC. It translates to CSSSRVGSGDNEQFF.

For the CDR3, the DNA is TGCAGCGTTGAAGATAAGGCCGAGACCTACGAGCAGTACTTC. Its translation is CSVEDKAETYEQYF. The rearrangement uses TRBV29-1 and TRBJ2-7, with unresolved D. Germline V gene lookup returns CDR1 SQVTM and CDR2 ANQGSEA. V shed 0 bases and J shed 2 bases, with 11 bases lying between them. The CDR3 sequence is 14 residues long.

Remarks on this clonotype: Just one base apart from a much larger clone, this may be a read error. This chain links TRBV20-1 with TRBJ2-2; D may be TRBD2 (6 bases). Germline V CDR1 and CDR2: DFQATT, SNEGSKA (reference sequence). This CDR3 has 15 residues. Here the CDR3 DNA reads TGCAGTGCTACCCCTGGGAGGAGGAACGCCGGGGAGCTGTTTTTT. Translating gives CSATPGRRNAGELFF.

The gene calls are TRBV5-1 and TRBJ2-5, with D perhaps matching TRBD2 (5 bases). Between the trimmed V and J ends, which lost 4 bases and 2 bases, there was a span of 15 bases. CDR1 is SGHRS and CDR2 is YFSETQ in the germline V gene. There are 15 residues in the CDR3. CDR3 bases: TGCGCCAGCAGCCCCGAGGGTACCGATCAAGAGACCCAGTACTTC. Translation gives CASSPEGTDQETQYF.

In this sample, this clonotype turned up a few times. The gene calls are TRBV4-3 and TRBJ2-1, with 8 bases lining up with TRBD2. Germline loops: CDR1 LGHNA, CDR2 YSLEER. The CDR3 extends over 17 amino acids. V shed 0 bases, J shed 0 bases, and the junction held 4 bases outside the gene matches. The CDR3 region has the DNA TGCGCCAGCAGCCAAGATTTAGCGGGGAGCTCCTACAATGAGCAGTTCTTC. Residues: CASSQDLAGSSYNEQFF.

The chain couples TRBV27 to TRBJ1-1, with TRBD1 identical over 7 bases. The CDR3 is 14 amino acids. Trimming removed 4 bases from V and 3 bases from J; junction bases left unmatched: 5. The V gene's germline CDR1 is MNHEY and CDR2 SMNVEV (reference sequence). The CDR3 region has the DNA TGTGCCAGCAGTTGGGACAGACGGCACACTGAAGCTTTCTTT. Translated, it gives CASSWDRRHTEAFF.

The rearrangement uses TRBV13 and TRBJ1-1; D perhaps matches TRBD1 (5 bases). The CDR3 runs to 14 residues. Germline assignment: CDR1 PRHDT and CDR2 FYEKMQ (reference sequence). Trimming pared 1 base from V and 1 base from J, leaving 7 bases between. CDR3 DNA sequence: TGTGCCAGCAGCTTAGAAGGGGAGAACACTGAAGCTTTCTTT. It specifies CASSLEGENTEAFF.

The V and J genes are TRBV18 and TRBJ2-1; D is perhaps TRBD1 (6 bases). The CDR3 is 14 amino acids. V dropped 3 bases and J dropped 7 bases, with 13 bases sitting between them. CDR1 is KGHSH and CDR2 is LQKENI in the germline V gene. Written as DNA, the CDR3 is TGTGCCAGCTCACCTACTCTCCAGGGGAATGAGCAGTTCTTC. Translation: CASSPTLQGNEQFF. The full variable domain, completed using reference TRBV18 and TRBJ2-1, is NAGVMQNPRHLVRRRGQEARLRCSPMKGHSHVYWYRQLPEEGLKFMVYLQKENIIDESGMPKERFSAEFPKEGPSILRIQQVVRGDSAAYFCASSPTLQGNEQFFGPGTRLTVL.

The rearrangement links TRBV7-4 to TRBJ2-2; TRBD1 is a possible D gene (5 bases). Trimming removed 3 bases at V and 1 base at J, with 12 bases between. Germline V gene lookup returns CDR1 SGHVT and CDR2 SQSDAQ. This CDR3 is 16 amino acids long. This chain's CDR3 is CASSFSQVMNTGELFF. In nucleotides, the CDR3 is TGTGCCAGCAGCTTCTCACAGGTTATGAACACCGGGGAGCTGTTTTTT.

V gene TRBV20-1 combines with J gene TRBJ2-4; no definite D call. Germline V gene sequence: CDR1 DFQATT, CDR2 SNEGSKA (reference sequence). This CDR3 is 14 amino acids long. Trimming removed 6 bases at V and 1 base at J, with 13 bases between. The CDR3 coding sequence is TGCAGTGCCCCGACCCCCGGGGCCAAAAACATTCAGTACTTC. This gives the protein CSAPTPGAKNIQYF.